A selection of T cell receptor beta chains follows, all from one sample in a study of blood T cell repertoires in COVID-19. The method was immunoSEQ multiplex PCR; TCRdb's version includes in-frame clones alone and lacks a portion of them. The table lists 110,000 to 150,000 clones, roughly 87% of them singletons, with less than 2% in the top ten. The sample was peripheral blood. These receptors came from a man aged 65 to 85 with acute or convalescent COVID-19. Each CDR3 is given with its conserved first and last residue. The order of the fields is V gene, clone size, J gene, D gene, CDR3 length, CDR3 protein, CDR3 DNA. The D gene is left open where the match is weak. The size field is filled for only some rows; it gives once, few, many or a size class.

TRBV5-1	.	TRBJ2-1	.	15	CASSFLAVSYNEQFF	TGCGCCAGCAGCTTTTTGGCAGTCTCCTACAATGAGCAGTTCTTC
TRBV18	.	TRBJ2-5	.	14	CASSPGFPGETQYF	TGTGCCAGCTCTCCCGGGTTCCCAGGGGAGACCCAGTACTTC
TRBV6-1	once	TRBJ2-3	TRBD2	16	CASSESRGGSTDTQYF	TGTGCCAGCAGTGAGTCCCGGGGGGGAAGCACAGATACGCAGTATTTT
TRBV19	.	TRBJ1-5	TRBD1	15	CASSRVTGYQSAQHF	TGTGCCAGTAGTAGAGTGACAGGGTATCAATCAGCCCAGCATTTT
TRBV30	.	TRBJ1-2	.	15	CAWSARGPTKDGYTF	TGTGCCTGGAGTGCCCGGGGTCCCACTAAGGATGGCTACACCTTC
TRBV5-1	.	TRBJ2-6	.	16	CASSPGETSGANVLTF	TGCGCCAGCAGCCCAGGGGAGACCTCTGGGGCCAACGTCCTGACTTTC
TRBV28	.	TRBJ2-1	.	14	CASGTGTEVNEQFF	TGTGCCAGCGGAACCGGGACTGAGGTCAATGAGCAGTTCTTC
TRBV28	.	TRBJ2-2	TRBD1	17	CASSLKQGGIDTGELFF	TGTGCCAGCAGCTTGAAACAGGGGGGTATAGACACCGGGGAGCTGTTTTTT
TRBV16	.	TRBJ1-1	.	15	CASSQSQVLNTEAFF	TGTGCCAGCAGCCAATCCCAGGTTTTAAACACTGAAGCTTTCTTT
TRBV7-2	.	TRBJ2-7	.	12	CASGLEVGEQYF	TGTGCCAGCGGACTTGAGGTAGGCGAGCAGTACTTC
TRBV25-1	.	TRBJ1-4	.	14	CASSEPGGREKLFF	TGTGCCAGCAGTGAACCGGGGGGCCGGGAAAAACTGTTTTTT
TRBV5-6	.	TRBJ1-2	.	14	CASSLAGRQHGYTF	TGTGCCAGCAGCTTGGCGGGGAGGCAGCATGGCTACACCTTC
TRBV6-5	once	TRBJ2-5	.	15	CASRKRGDLSETQYF	TGTGCCAGCAGAAAGCGAGGAGATTTGTCGGAGACCCAGTACTTC
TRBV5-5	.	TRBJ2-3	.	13	CASSGNSGDTQYF	TGTGCCAGCAGCGGAAACAGCGGAGATACGCAGTATTTT
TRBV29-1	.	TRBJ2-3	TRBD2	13	CSVWGGNPDTQYF	TGCAGCGTTTGGGGGGGGAACCCAGATACGCAGTATTTT
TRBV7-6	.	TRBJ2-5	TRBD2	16	CASSLGALAGAGTQYF	TGTGCCAGCAGCTTAGGAGCGCTAGCGGGAGCGGGGACCCAGTACTTC